This TCR beta chain was sequenced for a study of Graves' ophthalmopathy and Graves' hyperthyroidism. Study-wide results and caveats: Blood samples also showed most expanded thyroid clonotypes exceeding 0.001 frequency.

CDR3 regions of TCR beta were amplified from RNA transcripts. Second-round multiplex PCR came after a first-round RT-PCR that employed HTBI primers. TCRdb used MiXCR to reprocess the multiplex PCR reads, holding one entry per CDR3 protein. The table lists 45,000 to 60,000 distinct CDR3 sequences, under 55% of them singletons. Germline V gene lookup returns CDR1 MNHEY and CDR2 SVGEGT. The CDR3 length is 12 residues. V was cut by 2 bases and J by 5 bases, with 6 bases left in between. This clonotype was seen just once. The antigen remains unidentified. J is TRBJ1-2 and V is TRBV6-2 or TRBV6-3; unclear D gene. Source material: peripheral blood. The TCR comes from an adult woman with Graves' ophthalmopathy. Written as DNA, the CDR3 is TGTGCCAGCAGTTACCGCGGGTATGGCTACACCTTC. Translated, it gives CASSYRGYGYTF.